The clone carrying this T cell receptor beta chain was counted ten times or more. This entry belongs to a study of T cells in Graves' hyperthyroidism and ophthalmopathy. The J segment lost 0 bases and the V segment lost 0 bases, leaving 3 bases of the junction unmatched. There are 15 residues in the CDR3. Germline V gene data show CDR1 as SGDLS and CDR2 as YYNGEE. RNA transcripts gave rise to amplified TCR beta CDR3 regions. HTBI primers were used for first-round RT-PCR of the TCR CDR3. TCRdb independently ran MiXCR on the multiplex PCR reads; one entry per CDR3 protein. The data hold more than 550,000 distinct CDR3 sequences, with approximately 15% observed a single time.

This sequence joins TRBV9 and TRBJ2-7, with TRBD1 matching over 7 bases. Sequenced input: blood. This sequence originates from a middle-aged man with Graves' hyperthyroidism. The CDR3 DNA is TGTGCCAGCAGCGTAGGTTGGGACAGCTCCTACGAGCAGTACTTC. It codes for CASSVGWDSSYEQYF.